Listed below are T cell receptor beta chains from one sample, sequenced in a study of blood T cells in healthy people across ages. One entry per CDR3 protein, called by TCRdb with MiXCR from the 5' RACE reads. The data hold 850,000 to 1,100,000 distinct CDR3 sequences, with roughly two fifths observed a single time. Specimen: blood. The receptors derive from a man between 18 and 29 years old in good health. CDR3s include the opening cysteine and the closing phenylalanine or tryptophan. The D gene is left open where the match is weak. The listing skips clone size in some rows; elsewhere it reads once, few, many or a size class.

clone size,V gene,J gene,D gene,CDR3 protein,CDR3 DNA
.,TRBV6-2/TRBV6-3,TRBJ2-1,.,CASWPGSYNEQFF,TGTGCCAGTTGGCCGGGAAGCTACAATGAGCAGTTCTTC
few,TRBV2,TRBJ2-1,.,CARLRVSYNEQFF,TGTGCCAGGCTGCGGGTCTCCTACAATGAGCAGTTCTTC
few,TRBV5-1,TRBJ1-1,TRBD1,CASSTGTGRTNTEAFF,TGCGCCAGCAGCACCGGGACAGGGAGGACGAACACTGAAGCTTTCTTT
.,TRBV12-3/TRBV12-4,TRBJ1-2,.,CASSLGTATLNYGYTF,TGTGCCAGCAGTTTAGGGACGGCCACCTTAAACTATGGCTACACCTTC
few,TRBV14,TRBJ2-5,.,CASSHRSKRQQETQYF,TGTGCCAGCAGCCATCGGTCCAAGCGACAACAAGAGACCCAGTACTTC
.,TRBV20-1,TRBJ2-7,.,CSARGLGYNEQYF,TGCAGTGCTAGAGGATTGGGGTACAATGAGCAGTACTTC
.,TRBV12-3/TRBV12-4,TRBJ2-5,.,CASSESGDLRPQYF,TGTGCCAGCAGCGAATCGGGGGATCTGAGACCCCAGTACTTC
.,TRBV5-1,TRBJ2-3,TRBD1,CASSPGQGMDTQYF,TGCGCCAGCAGCCCCGGACAGGGGATGGATACGCAGTATTTT
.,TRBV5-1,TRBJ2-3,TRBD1,CASRFKGQSTDTQYF,TGCGCCAGCAGGTTCAAGGGACAGTCCACAGATACGCAGTATTTT
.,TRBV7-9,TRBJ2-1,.,CASSSAEQFF,TGTGCCAGCAGCAGCGCGGAGCAGTTCTTC
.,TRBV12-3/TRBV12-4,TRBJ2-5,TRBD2,CASSVMTSGGAQYF,TGTGCCAGCAGTGTAATGACTAGCGGGGGAGCCCAGTACTTC
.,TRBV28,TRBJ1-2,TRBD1,CASSSGGGLLGYGYTF,TGTGCCAGCAGCTCAGGGGGCGGCCTTCTGGGCTATGGCTACACCTTC
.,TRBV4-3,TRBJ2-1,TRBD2,CAISQDYLSGGADYNEQFF,TGCGCCATCAGCCAAGATTATTTGAGCGGGGGGGCGGACTACAATGAGCAGTTCTTC
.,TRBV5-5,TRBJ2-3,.,CASSLEGARRAPDTQYF,TGTGCCAGCAGCTTGGAAGGGGCCAGGCGCGCCCCAGATACGCAGTATTTT
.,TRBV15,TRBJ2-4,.,CATSRVGETVAKNIQYF,TGTGCCACCAGCAGAGTTGGGGAGACAGTAGCCAAAAACATTCAGTACTTC
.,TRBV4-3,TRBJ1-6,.,CASSQDRGVSKLHF,TGCGCCAGCAGCCAAGATCGAGGGGTGAGCAAGCTCCACTTT
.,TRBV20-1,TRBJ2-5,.,CSAIFGLVGAEYQETQYF,TGCAGTGCTATTTTCGGACTAGTGGGGGCAGAATACCAAGAGACCCAGTACTTC
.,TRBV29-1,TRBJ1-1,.,CSVGGYRVVSTEAFF,TGCAGCGTTGGGGGCTACAGGGTTGTTTCCACTGAAGCTTTCTTT
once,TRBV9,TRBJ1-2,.,CASGPSGGYGYTF,TGTGCCAGCGGCCCCTCGGGGGGCTATGGCTACACCTTC
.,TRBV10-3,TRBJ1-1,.,CAISESSGRDVPGEAFF,TGTGCCATCAGTGAGTCTTCTGGGAGAGATGTCCCTGGTGAAGCTTTCTTT
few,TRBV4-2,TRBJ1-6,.,CASSQDRTPGSPLHF,TGTGCCAGCAGCCAAGATAGGACCCCTGGTTCACCCCTCCACTTT
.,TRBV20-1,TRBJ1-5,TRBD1,CSARDGTGDNQPQHF,TGCAGTGCTAGGGACGGGACAGGGGACAATCAGCCCCAGCATTTT
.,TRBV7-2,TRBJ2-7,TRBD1,CASSLGTDAYEQYF,TGTGCCAGCAGCCTCGGGACAGATGCGTACGAGCAGTACTTC
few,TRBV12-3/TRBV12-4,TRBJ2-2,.,CASSLGGIGELFF,TGTGCCAGCAGTTTGGGGGGAATCGGGGAGCTGTTTTTT
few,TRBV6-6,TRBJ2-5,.,CASLSADGQETQYF,TGTGCCAGCTTGTCCGCGGACGGACAAGAGACCCAGTACTTC
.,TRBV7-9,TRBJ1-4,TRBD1,CASSGGQLNEKLFF,TGTGCCAGCAGCGGGGGACAGCTGAATGAAAAACTGTTTTTT
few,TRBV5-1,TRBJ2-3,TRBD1,CASSLTGAPPDTQYF,TGCGCCAGCAGCTTAACAGGGGCACCTCCAGATACGCAGTATTTT
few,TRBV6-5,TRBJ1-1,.,CASSYYSRQMNTEAFF,TGTGCCAGCAGTTACTATAGCCGACAAATGAACACTGAAGCTTTCTTT
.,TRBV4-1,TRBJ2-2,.,CASSQGSVSGELFF,TGCGCCAGCAGCCAAGGCAGCGTGTCCGGGGAACTGTTTTTT
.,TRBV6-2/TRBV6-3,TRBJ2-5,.,CASSLAEIQYF,TGTGCCAGCAGTCTGGCAGAGATCCAGTACTTC
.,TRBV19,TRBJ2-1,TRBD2,CASSPGWTSGGASEQFF,TGTGCCAGTAGTCCGGGATGGACTAGCGGGGGGGCGTCTGAGCAGTTCTTC
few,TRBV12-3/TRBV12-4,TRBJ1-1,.,CASSDGQATEAFF,TGTGCCAGCAGTGACGGCCAGGCCACTGAAGCTTTCTTT
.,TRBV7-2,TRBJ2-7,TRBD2,CASSRATSGAPYEQYF,TGTGCCAGCAGCCGCGCGACTAGCGGGGCCCCCTACGAGCAGTACTTC
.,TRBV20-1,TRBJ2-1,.,CSAKADAYNEQFF,TGCAGTGCTAAAGCGGATGCCTACAATGAGCAGTTCTTC
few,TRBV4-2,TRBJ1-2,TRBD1,CASSQEGGLFYGYTF,TGTGCCAGCAGCCAAGAAGGGGGCCTCTTCTATGGCTACACCTTC
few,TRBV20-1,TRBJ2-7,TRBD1,CSAYTGGSYEQYF,TGCAGTGCTTACACAGGGGGCTCCTACGAGCAGTACTTC
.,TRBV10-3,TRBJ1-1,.,CAISESAGVNTEAFF,TGTGCCATCAGTGAGTCTGCAGGGGTGAACACTGAAGCTTTCTTT
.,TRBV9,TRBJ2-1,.,CASSPWTGNNEQFF,TGTGCCAGCAGCCCATGGACGGGAAACAATGAGCAGTTCTTC
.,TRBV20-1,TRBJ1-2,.,CSARDGRNYGYTF,TGCAGTGCTAGAGATGGGCGTAACTATGGCTACACCTTC
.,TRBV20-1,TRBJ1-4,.,CSASSTPDQKLFF,TGCAGTGCTAGTAGCACGCCAGACCAAAAACTGTTTTTT
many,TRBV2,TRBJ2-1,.,CASTGNEQFF,TGTGCCAGCACTGGAAATGAGCAGTTCTTC
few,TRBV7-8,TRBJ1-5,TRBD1,CASSLARPQGQPQHF,TGTGCCAGCAGCTTAGCGAGGCCACAGGGGCAGCCCCAGCATTTT
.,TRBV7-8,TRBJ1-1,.,CASSLGGLSVGREAFF,TGTGCCAGCAGCTTAGGAGGGCTGAGTGTGGGCCGGGAAGCTTTCTTT
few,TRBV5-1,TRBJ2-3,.,CASSLAAMGTDTQYF,TGCGCCAGCAGCTTGGCCGCAATGGGCACAGATACGCAGTATTTT
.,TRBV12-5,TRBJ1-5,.,CASGLNNQPQHF,TGTGCTAGTGGTTTGAATAATCAGCCCCAGCATTTT
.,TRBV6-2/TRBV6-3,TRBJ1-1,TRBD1,CASSFRTGGKAFF,TGTGCCAGCAGTTTCCGGACAGGGGGAAAGGCTTTCTTT
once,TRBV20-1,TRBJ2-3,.,CSARTLSGVDTQYF,TGCAGTGCTAGGACCCTATCAGGGGTAGATACGCAGTATTTT
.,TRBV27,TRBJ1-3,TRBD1,CASRKIQGARGNTIYF,TGTGCCAGCAGAAAAATCCAGGGGGCGCGTGGAAACACCATATATTTT
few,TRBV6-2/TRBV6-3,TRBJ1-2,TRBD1,CATSRDSDYGYTF,TGTGCCACTTCCCGGGACAGTGACTATGGCTACACCTTC
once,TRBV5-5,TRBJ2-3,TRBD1,CAGSLAHLGQDSTDTQYF,TGTGCCGGCAGCTTGGCTCACCTTGGACAGGATAGCACAGATACGCAGTATTTT
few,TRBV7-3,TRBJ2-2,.,CASSLTVQNTGELFF,TGTGCCAGCAGCTTAACGGTTCAGAACACCGGGGAGCTGTTTTTT
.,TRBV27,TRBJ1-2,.,CASSSTAPYGYTF,TGTGCCAGCAGCTCAACAGCTCCCTATGGCTACACCTTC
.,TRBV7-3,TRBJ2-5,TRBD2,CASSLGLTSGGETQYF,TGTGCCAGCAGCTTAGGATTGACTAGCGGGGGGGAGACCCAGTACTTC
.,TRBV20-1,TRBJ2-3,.,CSAHYAGDTDTQYF,TGCAGTGCCCACTACGCAGGGGACACAGATACGCAGTATTTT
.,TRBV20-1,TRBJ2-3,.,CSASSGGAADTQYF,TGCAGTGCTAGTTCTGGTGGAGCGGCAGATACGCAGTATTTT
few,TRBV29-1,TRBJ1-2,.,CSVDIGYGYTF,TGCAGCGTTGATATAGGATATGGCTACACCTTC
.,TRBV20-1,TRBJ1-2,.,CSASARDFYGYTF,TGCAGTGCTAGCGCCAGGGATTTCTATGGCTACACCTTC
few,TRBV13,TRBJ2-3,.,CASSFGSGGLTDTQYF,TGTGCCAGCAGCTTCGGTAGCGGAGGCCTCACAGATACGCAGTATTTT